This TCR beta chain was captured in a study of T-cell reconstitution after alpha-beta-depleted transplantation in children. Findings and limits, study-wide: The authors attributed T-cell counts and diversity one year after transplant mostly to newly produced T cells. There were some patients whose high TCRbeta diversity at day 60 came from surviving recipient T cells and thymic progenitors.

Unique molecular identifiers were incorporated when the TCRbeta library was constructed. TCRdb reprocessed the PCR reads with MiXCR, giving one entry per CDR3 protein. This sample has under 850,000 distinct CDR3 sequences; 10% to 15% occur once, and the top ten carry 0.79%. Notes on this clonotype: Its antigen is not known.

The receptor was isolated from a girl aged 2-15 years with congenital amegakaryocytic thrombocytopenia, due to receive a stem cell transplant. Sequencing used PBMCs, obtained before TCRalphabeta/CD19-depleted stem cell transplant.

CDR3 nucleotides: TGTGCCCTACAGATCGACCCGACTAGCGGAAAATACGAGCAGTACTTC. It yields the protein CALQIDPTSGKYEQYF. The gene calls are TRBV7-9 and TRBJ2-7; TRBD2 agrees at 9 bases. This CDR3 contains 16 residues. From germline, CDR1 is SEHNR and CDR2 FQNEAQ (reference sequence). With 11 bases clipped from V and 4 bases from J, the junction kept 18 bases outside the gene matches. Full variable domain (rest looked up from reference TRBV7-9 and TRBJ2-7): DTGVSQNPRHKITKRGQNVTFRCDPISEHNRLYWYRQTLGQGPEFLTYFQNEAQLEKSRLLSDRFSAERPKGSFSTLEIQRTEQGDSAMYLCALQIDPTSGKYEQYFGPGTRLTVT.